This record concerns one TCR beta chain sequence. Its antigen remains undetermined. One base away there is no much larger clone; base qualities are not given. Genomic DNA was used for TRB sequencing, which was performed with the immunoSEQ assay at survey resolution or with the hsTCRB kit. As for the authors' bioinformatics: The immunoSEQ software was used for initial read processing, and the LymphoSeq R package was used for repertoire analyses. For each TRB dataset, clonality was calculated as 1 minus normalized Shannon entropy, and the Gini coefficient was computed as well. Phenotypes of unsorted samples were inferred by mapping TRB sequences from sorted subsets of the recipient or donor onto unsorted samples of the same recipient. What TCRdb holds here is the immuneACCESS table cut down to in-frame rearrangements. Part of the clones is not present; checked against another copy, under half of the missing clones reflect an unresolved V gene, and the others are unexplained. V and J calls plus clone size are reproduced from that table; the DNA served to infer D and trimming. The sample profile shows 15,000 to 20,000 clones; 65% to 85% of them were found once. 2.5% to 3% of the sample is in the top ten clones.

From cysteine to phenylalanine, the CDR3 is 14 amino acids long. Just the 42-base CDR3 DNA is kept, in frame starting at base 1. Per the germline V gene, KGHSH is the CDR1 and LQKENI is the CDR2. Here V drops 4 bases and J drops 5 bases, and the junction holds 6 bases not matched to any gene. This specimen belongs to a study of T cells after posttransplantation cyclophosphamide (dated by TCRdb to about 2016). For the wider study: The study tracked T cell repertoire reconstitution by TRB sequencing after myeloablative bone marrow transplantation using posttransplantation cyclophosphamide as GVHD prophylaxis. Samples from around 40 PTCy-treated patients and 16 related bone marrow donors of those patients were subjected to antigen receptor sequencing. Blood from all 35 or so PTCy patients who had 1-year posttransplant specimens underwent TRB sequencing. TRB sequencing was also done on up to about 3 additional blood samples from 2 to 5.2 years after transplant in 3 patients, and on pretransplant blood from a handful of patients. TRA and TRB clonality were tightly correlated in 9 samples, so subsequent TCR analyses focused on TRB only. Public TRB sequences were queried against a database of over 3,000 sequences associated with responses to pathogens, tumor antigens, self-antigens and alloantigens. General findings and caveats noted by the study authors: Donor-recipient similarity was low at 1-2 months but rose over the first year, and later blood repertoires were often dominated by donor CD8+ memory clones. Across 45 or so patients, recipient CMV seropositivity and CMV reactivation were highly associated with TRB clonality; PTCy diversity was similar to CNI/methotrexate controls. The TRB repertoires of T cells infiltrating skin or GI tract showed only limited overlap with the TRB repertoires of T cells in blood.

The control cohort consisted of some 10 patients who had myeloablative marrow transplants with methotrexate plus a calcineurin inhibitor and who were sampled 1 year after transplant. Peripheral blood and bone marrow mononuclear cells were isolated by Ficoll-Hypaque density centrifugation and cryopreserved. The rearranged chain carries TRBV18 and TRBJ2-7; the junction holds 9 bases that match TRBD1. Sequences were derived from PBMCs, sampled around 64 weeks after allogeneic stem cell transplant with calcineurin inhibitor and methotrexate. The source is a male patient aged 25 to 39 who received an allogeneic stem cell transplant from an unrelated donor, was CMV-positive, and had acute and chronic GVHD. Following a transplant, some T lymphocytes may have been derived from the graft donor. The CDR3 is CASSQGQGVHEQYF. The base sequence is TGTGCCAGCTCACAGGGACAGGGTGTCCACGAGCAGTACTTC.